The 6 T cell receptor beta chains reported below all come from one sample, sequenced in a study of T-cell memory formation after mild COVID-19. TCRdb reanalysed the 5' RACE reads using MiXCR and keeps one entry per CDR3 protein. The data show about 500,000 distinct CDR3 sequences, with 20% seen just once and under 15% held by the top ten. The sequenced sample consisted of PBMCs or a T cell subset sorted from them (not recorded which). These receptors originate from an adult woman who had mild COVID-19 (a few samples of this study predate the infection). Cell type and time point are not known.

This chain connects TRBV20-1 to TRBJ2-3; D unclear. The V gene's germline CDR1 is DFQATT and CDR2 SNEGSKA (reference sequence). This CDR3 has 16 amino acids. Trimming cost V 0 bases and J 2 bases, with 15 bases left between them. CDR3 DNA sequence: TGCAGTGCTAGAGATTCGGTCCAGCCCTCCACAGATACGCAGTATTTT. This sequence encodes CSARDSVQPSTDTQYF.

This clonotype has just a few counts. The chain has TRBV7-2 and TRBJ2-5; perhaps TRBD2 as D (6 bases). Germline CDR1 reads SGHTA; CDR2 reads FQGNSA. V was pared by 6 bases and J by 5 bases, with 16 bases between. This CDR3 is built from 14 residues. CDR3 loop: CASSPLGGRETQYF. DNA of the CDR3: TGTGCCAGCAGTCCTCTCGGGGGTAGGGAGACCCAGTACTTC.

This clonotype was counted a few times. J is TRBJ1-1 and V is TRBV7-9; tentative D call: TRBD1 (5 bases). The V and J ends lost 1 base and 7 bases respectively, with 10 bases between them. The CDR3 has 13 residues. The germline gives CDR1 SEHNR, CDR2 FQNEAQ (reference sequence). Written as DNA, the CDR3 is TGTGCCAGCAGCTTAGGACAGAGAGGTGAAGCTTTCTTT. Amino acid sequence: CASSLGQRGEAFF. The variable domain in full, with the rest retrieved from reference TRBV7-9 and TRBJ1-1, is DTGVSQNPRHKITKRGQNVTFRCDPISEHNRLYWYRQTLGQGPEFLTYFQNEAQLEKSRLLSDRFSAERPKGSFSTLEIQRTEQGDSAMYLCASSLGQRGEAFFGQGTRLTVV.

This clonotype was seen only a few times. This CDR3 is CASRLGALSTGELFF. The CDR3 region has the DNA TGTGCCAGCAGACTCGGGGCACTGAGCACCGGGGAGCTGTTTTTT. The chain couples TRBV12-3 or TRBV12-4 to TRBJ2-2, with D perhaps TRBD1 or TRBD2 (5 bases each). With 6 bases removed from V and 4 bases from J, the gap between germline ends came to 15 bases. The length of the CDR3 is 15 residues.

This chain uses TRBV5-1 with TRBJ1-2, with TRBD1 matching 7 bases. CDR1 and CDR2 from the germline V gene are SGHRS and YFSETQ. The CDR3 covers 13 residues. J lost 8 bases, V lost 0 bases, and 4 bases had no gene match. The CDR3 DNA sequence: TGCGCCAGCAGCTTGGGTCAGGACAGGGGCTACACCTTC. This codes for CASSLGQDRGYTF.

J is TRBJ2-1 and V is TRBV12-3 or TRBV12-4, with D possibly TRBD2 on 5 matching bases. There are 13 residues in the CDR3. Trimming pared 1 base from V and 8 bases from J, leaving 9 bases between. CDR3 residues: CASSLGLNDEQFF. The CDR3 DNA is TGTGCCAGCAGTTTAGGACTAAACGATGAGCAGTTCTTC.